Below, 29 T cell receptor beta chains from the same sample are listed, as sequenced in a study of beta chain features in type 1 diabetes. General study results and limits: For Type 1 diabetes patients, all four CD4+ subsets carried TCRB CDR3s that were moderately but significantly shorter.

No antigen has been assigned to these receptors. Expressed TCRB transcripts were sequenced because the entire RNA isolate underwent reverse transcription. The assay was immunoSEQ multiplex PCR, and TCRdb's table has in-frame clones only and misses some. The data hold about 650,000 clones, with 12% observed a single time. Sequenced: naive CD4+ T cells from blood. These receptors all come from a man aged 25-45 years with type 1 diabetes.

This chain joins TRBV7-2 and TRBJ2-1; 9 bases map to TRBD1. The germline V gene has CDR1 SGHTA and CDR2 FQGNSA. With V trimmed by 1 base and J by 7 bases, 11 bases remained unmatched. The CDR3 sequence is 17 residues long. The chain's CDR3 is CASSLGDRAYSGNEQFF. In DNA, the CDR3 is TGTGCCAGCAGCTTAGGGGACAGGGCTTATTCTGGGAATGAGCAGTTCTTC.

On this clone itself: Other DNA sequences from this sample encode an identical CDR3 as well. The chain joins TRBV5-4 to TRBJ2-1; no reliable D call. Germline V gives CDR1 SGHNT, CDR2 YYREEE (reference sequence). There are 11 residues in the CDR3. Between the trimmed V and J ends, which lost 3 bases and 5 bases, there was a span of 3 bases. CDR3: CASSSDNEQFF. CDR3 sequence (DNA): TGTGCCAGCAGCTCAGACAATGAGCAGTTCTTC. The full variable domain, completed using reference TRBV5-4 and TRBJ2-1, is ETGVTQSPTHLIKTRGQQVTLRCSSQSGHNTVSWYQQALGQGPQFIFQYYREEENGRGNFPPRFSGLQFPNYSSELNVNALELDDSALYLCASSSDNEQFFGPGTRLTVL.

This clone showed up just a few times. The chain employs TRBV30 and TRBJ2-6; D is ambiguous. Trimming took 0 bases from V and 0 from J, leaving 6 bases between them. The CDR3 spans 15 residues. The germline V gene has CDR1 GTSNPN and CDR2 SVGIG (reference sequence). The DNA of the CDR3 is TGTGCCTGGAGTGTACAGCTCTCTGGGGCCAACGTCCTGACTTTC. Translated, it gives CAWSVQLSGANVLTF.

This clone was found a few times. The gene calls are TRBV4-3 and TRBJ2-4; the match to TRBD2 covers 7 bases. The junction had 16 bases not matched to a gene; V was cut back by 0 bases and J by 8 bases. Germline-derived CDR1 and CDR2 are LGHNA and YSLEER. This CDR3 has 18 amino acids. CDR3 sequence (DNA): TGCGCCAGCAGCCAAGATCTAAACTCGCCTCCCCGGGGGGACATTCAGTACTTC. Amino acids: CASSQDLNSPPRGDIQYF.

This clone has a handful of counts. This chain connects TRBV18 to TRBJ2-2; D ambiguous. This CDR3 has 13 amino acids. CDR1 is KGHSH and CDR2 is LQKENI in the germline V gene. Trimming took off 6 bases at V and 0 bases at J, with 5 bases between the two ends. The CDR3 region has the DNA TGTGCCAGCTCTGCTACGAACACCGGGGAGCTGTTTTTT. This sequence encodes CASSATNTGELFF.

The rearrangement uses TRBV11-2 and TRBJ2-3; D unresolved. CDR1 SGHAT and CDR2 FQNNGV come from the germline V gene. Between the trimmed V and J ends, which lost 5 bases and 2 bases, there was a span of 17 bases. The CDR3 length is 16 residues. The CDR3 nucleotides read TGTGCCAGCAGCCCCGGGCCAGCTAGGAACACAGATACGCAGTATTTT. Amino acid sequence: CASSPGPARNTDTQYF.

The gene calls are TRBV19 and TRBJ1-1, with D hard to call. Germline CDR1 reads LNHDA; CDR2 reads SQIVND (reference sequence). Trimming removed 2 bases at V and 0 bases at J, with 13 bases between. This CDR3 region has 16 residues. Here the CDR3 reads CASSIMGRRLNTEAFF. As DNA, the CDR3 is TGTGCCAGTAGTATAATGGGCCGGCGGCTGAACACTGAAGCTTTCTTT.

This clone was seen more than once but under ten times. This sample includes further DNA sequences coding for the same CDR3. The genes are TRBV7-9 and TRBJ1-5, with D uncertain. This CDR3 comprises 15 residues. Trimming took 0 bases from V and 0 from J, leaving 6 bases between them. Germline V CDR1 and CDR2: SEHNR, FQNEAQ (reference sequence). The CDR3 protein is CASSLAGYSNQPQHF. DNA of the CDR3: TGTGCCAGCAGCTTAGCAGGGTATAGCAATCAGCCCCAGCATTTT.

In this sample, this clone turned up a few times. The chain combines TRBV10-3 with TRBJ2-3; D remains ambiguous. The V gene lost 0 bases and the J gene lost 4 bases, with 8 bases spanning the gap. This CDR3 spans 14 amino acids. Germline V CDR1 and CDR2: ENHRY, SYGVKD. The CDR3 DNA reads as TGTGCCATCAGTGAGTCTACGGACGCAGATACGCAGTATTTT. It yields the protein CAISESTDADTQYF.

V usage is TRBV4-3 and J usage is TRBJ1-6; D possibly corresponds to TRBD1 (6 bases). There are 16 residues in the CDR3. The ends were cut back, 4 bases at V and 9 bases at J, with 19 bases in the middle. Germline CDR1 and CDR2: LGHNA and YSLEER. The CDR3 coding sequence is TGCGCCAGCAGCCCACGCCCTAGAGGGGGGACTTCACCCCTCCACTTT. This translates into CASSPRPRGGTSPLHF.

The sample holds a few counts of this clone. The rearrangement uses TRBV14 and TRBJ1-6; D perhaps matches TRBD1 (5 bases). CDR1 and CDR2 from the germline V gene are SGHDN and FVKESK. The CDR3 totals 14 residues. Trimming shortened V by 8 bases and J by 0 bases, and 8 bases separated the two germline ends. CDR3 in amino acids: CASQGSSYNSPLHF. The CDR3 nucleotides read TGTGCCAGCCAGGGCAGCTCCTATAATTCACCCCTCCACTTT.

The gene calls are TRBV6-5 and TRBJ1-5; perhaps TRBD1 as D (5 bases). The CDR3 runs to 14 residues. V dropped 6 bases and J dropped 7 bases, with 16 bases sitting between them. The germline V gene encodes CDR1 MNHEY and CDR2 SVGAGI. CDR3 protein: CASSRTPREQPQHF. Written as DNA, the CDR3 is TGTGCCAGCAGCCGGACACCCAGGGAGCAGCCCCAGCATTTT.

The CDR3 reads CASAGAGDEQFF. CDR3 in DNA: TGTGCCAGCGCGGGGGCTGGAGATGAGCAGTTCTTC. The chain has TRBV6-6 and TRBJ2-1, with D perhaps TRBD2 (7 bases). V was trimmed by 8 bases and J by 8 bases, leaving 13 bases between them. The CDR3 has 12 amino acids. The germline V gene encodes CDR1 MNHNY and CDR2 SVGAGI (reference sequence).

The chain combines TRBV5-1 with TRBJ1-1; D may be TRBD1 (6 bases). CDR1 is SGHRS and CDR2 is YFSETQ in the germline V gene. The CDR3 covers 14 residues. Trimming took 4 bases from V and 1 from J, leaving 11 bases between them. Here the CDR3 reads CASSAGTPNTEAFF. The CDR3 region has the DNA TGCGCCAGCAGCGCCGGGACACCGAACACTGAAGCTTTCTTT.

The chain links TRBV5-1 to TRBJ1-1, with D perhaps TRBD1 (5 bases). V lost 3 bases and J 7 bases, leaving 7 bases between the germline ends. Per the germline V gene, CDR1 is SGHRS and CDR2 is YFSETQ. This CDR3 is built from 11 residues. This chain's CDR3 is CASSSRDEAFF. The CDR3 nucleotides read TGCGCCAGCAGCTCCAGGGATGAAGCTTTCTTT.

As DNA, the CDR3 is TGTGCCAGCAGCTTAATGGGACAGGGGGCATCCAAAAACATTCAGTACTTC. This codes for CASSLMGQGASKNIQYF. The genes are TRBV7-8 and TRBJ2-4; 12 bases fit TRBD1. The CDR3 extends over 17 amino acids. Germline loops: CDR1 SGHVS, CDR2 FQNEAQ. J was trimmed by 2 bases and V by 2 bases; bases with no gene match: 4. Using reference TRBV7-8 and TRBJ2-4 for the parts outside the CDR3, the full variable domain is GAGVSQSPRYKVAKRGQDVALRCDPISGHVSLFWYQQALGQGPEFLTYFQNEAQLDKSGLPSDRFFAERPEGSVSTLKIQRTQQEDSAVYLCASSLMGQGASKNIQYFGAGTRLSVL.

This chain links TRBV6-6 with TRBJ1-2, with unresolved D. Germline V gene data show CDR1 as MNHNY and CDR2 as SVGAGI (reference sequence). The CDR3 consists of 14 residues. Deletions cut 6 bases from V and 8 bases from J, with 19 bases between. The CDR3 region is CASSAPGRQWGYTF. CDR3 nucleotide sequence: TGTGCCAGCAGCGCCCCCGGCAGGCAGTGGGGCTACACCTTC.

For the CDR3, the DNA is TGTGCCAGCAGGCGCAGTGTGGACTATGACTACGAGCAGTACTTC. The encoded protein is CASRRSVDYDYEQYF. The chain carries TRBV6-5 and TRBJ2-7, with a weak D call TRBD2 (6 bases). The CDR3 sequence is 15 residues long. The germline CDR1 and CDR2 sequences are MNHEY and SVGAGI. V lost 6 bases and J lost 3, with 18 bases in between.

The chain recombines TRBV7-2 with TRBJ2-3; 7 nucleotides line up with TRBD1. Trimming cost V 5 bases and J 1 base; bases outside gene matches: 6. In germline, CDR1 is SGHTA, CDR2 FQGNSA. CDR3 length: 15 amino acids. CDR3 sequence (DNA): TGTGCCAGCAGCCCGACAGGGCCCCGCACAGATACGCAGTATTTT. Translation gives CASSPTGPRTDTQYF.

The chain employs TRBV6-5 and TRBJ2-1; 10 nucleotides agree with TRBD2. CDR1 is MNHEY and CDR2 is SVGAGI in the germline V gene. This CDR3 region has 14 residues. The ends lost 8 bases at V and 7 bases at J; junction bases unmatched: 8. The CDR3 sequence is CASQATSGDNEQFF. CDR3 DNA sequence: TGTGCCAGCCAAGCAACTAGCGGGGATAATGAGCAGTTCTTC.

This clone came up a few times. This chain's CDR3 is CASSPGLTSTDTQYF. The DNA for the CDR3 is TGTGCCAGCAGCCCGGGACTTACTAGCACAGATACGCAGTATTTT. The J gene is TRBJ2-3, the V gene TRBV13; a weak D match, TRBD2 (6 bases). This CDR3 is 15 amino acids long. Germline V gives CDR1 PRHDT, CDR2 FYEKMQ (reference sequence). V lost 5 bases to trimming and J lost 0 bases, with 12 bases between them.

This clone has a handful of counts. This chain connects TRBV7-2 to TRBJ2-1; TRBD2 matches 9 bases. Germline trimming cut 5 bases from V and 13 bases from J; bases unmatched to any gene: 6. Germline CDR1 and CDR2: SGHTA and FQGNSA. The CDR3 totals 12 residues. The CDR3 spells CASSAGGGTQFF. The CDR3 bases are TGTGCCAGCAGCGCGGGAGGGGGTACCCAGTTCTTC.

This clone was observed many times. Other nucleotide sequences from this sample produce the same CDR3. CDR3 residues: CASSLASYNEQFF. CDR3 DNA: TGTGCCAGCAGCTTAGCATCCTACAATGAGCAGTTCTTC. V and J are TRBV7-9 and TRBJ2-1; no clear D. CDR1 is SEHNR, CDR2 FQNEAQ, per germline (reference sequence). This CDR3 is 13 amino acids long. V was clipped by 0 bases and J by 1 base, with 1 base between them.

The chain is built from TRBV9 and TRBJ1-3; D unclear. This CDR3 is built from 14 residues. Germline CDR1 and CDR2: SGDLS and YYNGEE. V was cut by 4 bases and J by 0 bases, with 8 bases left in between. CDR3 sequence reads: CASSPVYSGNTIYF. For the CDR3, the DNA is TGTGCCAGCAGCCCGGTGTACTCTGGAAACACCATATATTTT.

The J gene is TRBJ1-6, the V gene TRBV5-6; D remains unclear. Germline V CDR1 and CDR2: SGHDT, YYEEEE. V dropped 2 bases and J dropped 4 bases, with 4 bases sitting between them. The CDR3 consists of 13 residues. The CDR3: CASSFDYNSPLHF. The CDR3 DNA reads as TGTGCCAGCAGCTTCGATTATAATTCACCCCTCCACTTT.

This clone was seen only a few times. The rearrangement uses TRBV30 and TRBJ1-5, with a weak D call TRBD1 (5 bases). CDR3 size: 13 residues. With 4 bases removed from V and 7 bases from J, the gap between germline ends came to 14 bases. Germline loops: CDR1 GTSNPN, CDR2 SVGIG (reference sequence). This CDR3 reads CAWTEQDGQPQHF. CDR3 nucleotide sequence: TGTGCCTGGACGGAACAGGACGGGCAGCCCCAGCATTTT.

The V and J genes are TRBV28 and TRBJ2-1, with D tentatively TRBD1 or TRBD2 (5 bases each). Trimming pared 6 bases from V and 0 bases from J, leaving 12 bases between. This CDR3 is 15 amino acids long. The germline CDR1 and CDR2 sequences are MDHEN and SYDVKM. CDR3 nucleotides: TGTGCCAGCAGCCTCGGGGCGAGCTCCTACAATGAGCAGTTCTTC. This translates into CASSLGASSYNEQFF.

This clone showed up just a few times. The CDR3 coding sequence is TGTGCCAGCAGAAGCGACGTCAGGGATTCCCATGGCTACACCTTC. It is translated as CASRSDVRDSHGYTF. The gene calls are TRBV6-6 and TRBJ1-2; TRBD1 might be the D (5 bases). The CDR3 totals 15 residues. V gave up 6 bases and J gave up 6 bases, with 20 bases separating them. CDR1 and CDR2 from the germline V gene are MNHNY and SVGAGI (reference sequence).

This clone was observed a few times. The rearrangement uses TRBV5-4 and TRBJ2-3; TRBD2 matches 9 bases. This CDR3 has 16 residues. Germline trimming cut 0 bases from V and 1 base from J; bases unmatched to any gene: 3. Germline V gene sequence: CDR1 SGHNT, CDR2 YYREEE (reference sequence). In DNA, the CDR3 is TGTGCCAGCAGCTTGGCGTCTAGCGGGGGCACAGATACGCAGTATTTT. Translated, it gives CASSLASSGGTDTQYF.